These 9 T cell receptor beta chains came from one sample sequenced in a study of shared clonotypes between healthy human individuals. Generated by immunoSEQ multiplex PCR, the TCRdb table keeps only in-frame clones and is missing some. The sample contains roughly 2 million clones, approximately 96% of which appear only once. The sample consisted of naive CD4+ T cells sorted from blood. The subset: CD45RA+ positively selected. All receptors come from a man aged 18 to 35 in good health.

This clone was counted once. The CDR3 bases are TGTGCCAGCAGCAACAGTTTCCACACTGAAGCTTTCTTT. Residues: CASSNSFHTEAFF. V is TRBV2 and J is TRBJ1-1; no clear D gene. The germline gives CDR1 SNHLY, CDR2 FYNNEI. There are 13 residues in the CDR3. Trimming shortened V by 6 bases and J by 3 bases, and 11 bases separated the two germline ends.

The V gene is TRBV5-1, the J gene TRBJ2-7, with 9 positions matching TRBD1. The CDR3 is 16 amino acids. J was trimmed by 5 bases and V by 0 bases; bases with no gene match: 9. Per germline, CDR1 SGHRS and CDR2 YFSETQ. The CDR3 loop reads CASSLAGQGSFDEQYF. Here the CDR3 DNA reads TGCGCCAGCAGCTTGGCGGGACAGGGCAGTTTCGACGAGCAGTACTTC.

This chain joins TRBV2 and TRBJ2-2; TRBD1 aligns across 11 bases. The CDR3 length is 16 residues. Germline loops: CDR1 SNHLY, CDR2 FYNNEI. J was trimmed by 6 bases and V by 0 bases; bases with no gene match: 3. The CDR3 region is CASSEAGTGGPGELFF. CDR3 DNA: TGTGCCAGCAGTGAAGCGGGGACAGGGGGGCCCGGGGAGCTGTTTTTT.

The rearrangement links TRBV11-2 to TRBJ1-1, with D possibly TRBD1 on 5 matching bases. This CDR3 region has 16 residues. CDR1 and CDR2 (germline): SGHAT, FQNNGV. Trimming cost V 7 bases and J 1 base, with 19 bases left between them. The chain's CDR3 is CASTPNSGWPNTEAFF. The CDR3 nucleotides read TGTGCCAGCACCCCAAATTCAGGGTGGCCGAACACTGAAGCTTTCTTT. Supplemented by reference TRBV11-2 and TRBJ1-1, the full variable domain reads EAGVAQSPRYKIIEKRQSVAFWCNPISGHATLYWYQQILGQGPKLLIQFQNNGVVDDSQLPKDRFSAERLKGVDSTLKIQPAKLEDSAVYLCASTPNSGWPNTEAFFGQGTRLTVV.

Details on this clone: Other DNA sequences within the sample encode an identical CDR3. The rearrangement uses TRBV5-1 and TRBJ2-7; D unresolved. Between the trimmed V and J ends, which lost 1 base and 1 base, there was a span of 9 bases. Per the germline V gene, CDR1 is SGHRS and CDR2 is YFSETQ. This CDR3 region has 14 residues. In DNA, the CDR3 is TGCGCCAGCAGCTTGAGTGGCGGATCCTACGAGCAGTACTTC. Amino acid sequence: CASSLSGGSYEQYF.

The rearrangement uses TRBV9 and TRBJ1-1; 11 nucleotides align to TRBD1. Germline V CDR1 and CDR2: SGDLS, YYNGEE. The CDR3 contains 14 residues. J lost 6 bases, V lost 7 bases, and 8 bases had no gene match. Here the CDR3 reads CASDKGQGASEAFF. The DNA for the CDR3 is TGTGCCAGCGATAAAGGACAGGGGGCGTCTGAAGCTTTCTTT.

V gene TRBV6-1 combines with J gene TRBJ1-5; no firm D call. Germline assignment: CDR1 MNHNS and CDR2 SASEGT. This CDR3 is built from 13 residues. Trimming shortened V by 3 bases and J by 11 bases, and 14 bases separated the two germline ends. CDR3 region: CASSEEGGRTQHF. CDR3 nucleotide sequence: TGTGCCAGCAGTGAGGAGGGCGGAAGGACCCAGCATTTT.

To note about this clone: The limits of the CDR3 on the DNA are not certain, so only TCRdb's listed CDR3 is given. The chain uses TRBV21-1 and TRBJ1-5. TRBV21-1 is classified as a pseudogene. From its first to its last residue, the CDR3 has 16 amino acids. This CDR3 reads CASSKFWGGGSETQHF.

This chain links TRBV7-9 with TRBJ1-5; D gene unclear. V was cut by 5 bases and J by 0 bases, with 5 bases left in between. Looked up from germline, CDR1 is SEHNR and CDR2 is FQNEAQ (reference sequence). This CDR3 region has 13 residues. CDR3: CASSTYSNQPQHF. The CDR3 DNA reads as TGTGCCAGCAGCACCTATAGCAATCAGCCCCAGCATTTT.